The 5 T cell receptor beta chains reported below all come from one sample, sequenced in a study of T cell responses to AZD1222 COVID-19 vaccine. Here immunoSEQ multiplex PCR was the method, and the copy in TCRdb shows in-frame clones only, minus some. The sample lists nearly 110,000 clones; 75% to 90% were seen once. Sample: peripheral blood, taken on day 0 of AZD1222 vaccination. These receptors came from an adult in good health.

The chain combines TRBV4-1 with TRBJ2-1, with 12 bases matching TRBD2. Losses at the gene ends were 5 bases for V and 6 bases for J; bases not matched to a gene: 2. This CDR3 has 14 amino acids. Germline assignment: CDR1 MGHRA and CDR2 YSYEKL. In DNA, the CDR3 is TGCGCCAGCAGCAAGGGACTAGCGGGCAATGAGCAGTTCTTC. Protein product: CASSKGLAGNEQFF.

The V gene is TRBV29-1, the J gene TRBJ2-7; the match to TRBD1 covers 12 bases. The CDR3 totals 13 residues. From germline, CDR1 is SQVTM and CDR2 ANQGSEA. The junction had 6 bases not matched to a gene; V was cut back by 3 bases and J by 9 bases. CDR3 in amino acids: CSVDPGQGARQYF. In DNA form, the CDR3 reads TGCAGCGTTGATCCGGGACAGGGGGCACGGCAGTACTTC.

The chain recombines TRBV5-1 with TRBJ1-2; the D is unclear. Germline V gives CDR1 SGHRS, CDR2 YFSETQ. This CDR3 has 14 residues. V was clipped by 3 bases and J by 1 base, with 10 bases between them. CDR3 sequence reads: CASSYEGFNYGYTF. The CDR3 region has the DNA TGCGCCAGCAGCTATGAAGGTTTTAACTATGGCTACACCTTC. Using reference TRBV5-1 and TRBJ1-2 for the parts outside the CDR3, the full variable domain is KAGVTQTPRYLIKTRGQQVTLSCSPISGHRSVSWYQQTPGQGLQFLFEYFSETQRNKGNFPGRFSGRQFSNSRSEMNVSTLELGDSALYLCASSYEGFNYGYTFGSGTRLTVV.

V gene TRBV28 combines with J gene TRBJ2-7; D might be TRBD2 (5 bases). The CDR3 length is 10 residues. V lost 8 bases to trimming and J lost 7 bases, with 9 bases between them. The germline gives CDR1 MDHEN, CDR2 SYDVKM. The CDR3: CASGRLEQYF. DNA for the CDR3: TGTGCCAGCGGGAGATTGGAGCAGTACTTC.

The rearrangement links TRBV2 to TRBJ1-1; D is unresolved. Germline V gene lookup returns CDR1 SNHLY and CDR2 FYNNEI. The CDR3 covers 13 residues. Trimming removed 5 bases at V and 1 base at J, with 8 bases between. The CDR3 DNA follows: TGTGCCAGCAGTCTGACGGAGAACACTGAAGCTTTCTTT. Translation: CASSLTENTEAFF.